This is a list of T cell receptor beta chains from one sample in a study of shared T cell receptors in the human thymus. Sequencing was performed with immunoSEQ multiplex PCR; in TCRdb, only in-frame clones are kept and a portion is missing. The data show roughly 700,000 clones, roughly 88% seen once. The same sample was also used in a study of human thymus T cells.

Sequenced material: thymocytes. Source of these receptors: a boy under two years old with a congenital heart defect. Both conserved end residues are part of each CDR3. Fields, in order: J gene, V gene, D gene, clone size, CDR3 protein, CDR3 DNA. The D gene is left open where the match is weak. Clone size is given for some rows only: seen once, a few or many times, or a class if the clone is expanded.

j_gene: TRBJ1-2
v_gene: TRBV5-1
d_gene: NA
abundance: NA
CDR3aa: CASSFWSPDAGDNRNWCGYTF
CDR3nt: TGCGCCAGCAGCTTTTGGTCCCCTGATGCGGGGGATAATCGGAATTGGTGTGGCTACACCTTC

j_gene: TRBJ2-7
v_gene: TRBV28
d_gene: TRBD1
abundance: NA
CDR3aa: CASSLCPPWDRGVDEQYF
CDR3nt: TGTGCCAGCAGTTTATGTCCTCCCTGGGACAGGGGAGTGGACGAGCAGTACTTC

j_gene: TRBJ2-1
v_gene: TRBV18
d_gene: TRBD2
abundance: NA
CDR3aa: CASSPAGTSGAERFF
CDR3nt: TGTGCCAGCTCACCCGCAGGGACTAGCGGGGCTGAGCGGTTCTTC

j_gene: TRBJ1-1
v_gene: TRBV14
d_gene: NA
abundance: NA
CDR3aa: CASRHPGKNTEAFF
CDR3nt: TGTGCCAGCAGACATCCGGGAAAGAACACTGAAGCTTTCTTT

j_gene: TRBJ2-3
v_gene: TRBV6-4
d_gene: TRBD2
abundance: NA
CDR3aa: CASSLAGGRTDTQYF
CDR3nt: TGTGCCAGCAGCCTAGCGGGAGGTCGGACAGATACGCAGTATTTT

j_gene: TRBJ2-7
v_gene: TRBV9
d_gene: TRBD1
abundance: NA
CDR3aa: CASSVHDRASYEQYF
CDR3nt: TGTGCCAGCAGCGTACATGACAGGGCCTCCTACGAGCAGTACTTC

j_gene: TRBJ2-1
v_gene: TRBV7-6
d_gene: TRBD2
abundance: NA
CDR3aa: CASSPEGGTRVPNEQFF
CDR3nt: TGTGCCAGCAGCCCCGAGGGGGGGACTAGGGTCCCCAATGAGCAGTTCTTC

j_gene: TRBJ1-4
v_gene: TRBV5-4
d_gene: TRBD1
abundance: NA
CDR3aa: CASSLDSDRGEKLFF
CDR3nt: TGTGCCAGCAGCTTGGATTCGGACAGGGGTGAAAAACTGTTTTTT

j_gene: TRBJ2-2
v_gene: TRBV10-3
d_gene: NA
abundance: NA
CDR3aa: CAISESGGTDNTGELFF
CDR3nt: TGTGCCATCAGTGAGTCTGGCGGGACGGATAACACCGGGGAGCTGTTTTTT

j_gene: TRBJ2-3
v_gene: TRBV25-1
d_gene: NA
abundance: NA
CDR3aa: CASSAYSGPTDTQYF
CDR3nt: TGTGCCAGCAGTGCCTATAGCGGCCCCACAGATACGCAGTATTTT

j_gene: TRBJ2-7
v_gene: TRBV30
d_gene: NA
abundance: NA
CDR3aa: CAWATYRGGPYGEQYF
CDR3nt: TGTGCCTGGGCTACATACAGGGGAGGTCCCTATGGCGAGCAGTACTTC

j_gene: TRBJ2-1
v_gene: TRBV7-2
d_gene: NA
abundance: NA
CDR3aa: CASSARRSLYNEQFF
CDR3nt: TGTGCCAGCAGCGCAAGGAGGTCTCTCTACAATGAGCAGTTCTTC

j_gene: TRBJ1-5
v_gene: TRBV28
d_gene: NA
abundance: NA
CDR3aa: CASSFWSGVNQPQHF
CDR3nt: TGTGCCAGCAGTTTCTGGTCAGGGGTTAATCAGCCCCAGCATTTT

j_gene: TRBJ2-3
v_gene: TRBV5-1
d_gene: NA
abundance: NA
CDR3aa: CASSLDRTDTQYF
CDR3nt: TGCGCCAGCAGCTTGGATCGGACAGATACGCAGTATTTT

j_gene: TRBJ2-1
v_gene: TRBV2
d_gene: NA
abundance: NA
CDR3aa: CASFEGVSYNEQFF
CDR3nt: TGTGCCAGCTTCGAGGGAGTCTCCTACAATGAGCAGTTCTTC

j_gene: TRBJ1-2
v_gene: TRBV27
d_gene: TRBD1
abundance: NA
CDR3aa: CASTRTGRSYGYTF
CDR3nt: TGTGCCAGCACTCGGACAGGGCGCAGCTATGGCTACACCTTC

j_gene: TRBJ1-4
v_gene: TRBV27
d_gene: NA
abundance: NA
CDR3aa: CASSFRTATNEKLFF
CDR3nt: TGTGCCAGCAGTTTTCGGACAGCAACTAATGAAAAACTGTTTTTT

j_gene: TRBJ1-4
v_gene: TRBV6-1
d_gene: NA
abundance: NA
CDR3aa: CASSEKRRGIIATNEKLFF
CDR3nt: TGTGCCAGCAGTGAAAAGCGAAGAGGGATTATTGCAACTAATGAAAAACTGTTTTTT

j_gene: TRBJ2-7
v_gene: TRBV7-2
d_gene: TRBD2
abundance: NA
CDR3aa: CASSPRGSGNSYEQYF
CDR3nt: TGTGCCAGCAGCCCAAGGGGTAGCGGGAACTCCTACGAGCAGTACTTC

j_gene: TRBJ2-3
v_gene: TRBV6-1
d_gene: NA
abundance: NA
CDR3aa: CASSVRQWSTDTQYF
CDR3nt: TGTGCCAGCAGTGTAAGACAGTGGAGCACAGATACGCAGTATTTT

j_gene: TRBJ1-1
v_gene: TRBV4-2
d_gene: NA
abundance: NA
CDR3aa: CASSQDRTGKTSRTEAFF
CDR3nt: TGTGCCAGCAGCCAAGATAGAACAGGGAAGACATCGAGGACTGAAGCTTTCTTT

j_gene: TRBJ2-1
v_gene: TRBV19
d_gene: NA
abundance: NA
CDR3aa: CASSMRDEQFF
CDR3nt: TGTGCCAGTAGTATGAGGGATGAGCAGTTCTTC

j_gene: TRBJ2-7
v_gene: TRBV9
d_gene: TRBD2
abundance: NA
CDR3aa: CASSVGGGGSYEQYF
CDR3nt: TGTGCCAGCAGCGTAGGGGGCGGGGGCTCCTACGAGCAGTACTTC

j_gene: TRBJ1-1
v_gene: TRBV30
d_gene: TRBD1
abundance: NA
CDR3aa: CAWSERGQGTEAFF
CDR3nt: TGTGCCTGGAGTGAACGGGGACAGGGGACTGAAGCTTTCTTT

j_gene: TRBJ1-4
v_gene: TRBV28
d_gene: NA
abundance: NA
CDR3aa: CASSFRPLRGEKLFF
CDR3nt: TGTGCCAGCAGTTTTCGGCCCCTCAGGGGTGAAAAACTGTTTTTT

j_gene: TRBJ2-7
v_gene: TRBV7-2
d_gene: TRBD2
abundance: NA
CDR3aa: CASSLGGGRAYEQYF
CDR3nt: TGTGCCAGCAGCTTAGGGGGAGGGAGGGCCTACGAGCAGTACTTC

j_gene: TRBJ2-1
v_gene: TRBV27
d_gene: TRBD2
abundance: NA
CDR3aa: CASSWAGDNEQFF
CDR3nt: TGTGCCAGCAGTTGGGCGGGGGACAATGAGCAGTTCTTC

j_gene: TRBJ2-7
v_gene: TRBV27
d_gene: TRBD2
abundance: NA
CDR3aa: CASRCRGTSLSYEQYF
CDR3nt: TGTGCCAGCAGGTGCAGGGGGACTAGCCTCTCCTACGAGCAGTACTTC

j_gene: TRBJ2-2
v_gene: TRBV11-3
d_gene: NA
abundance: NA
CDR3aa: CASSLLSGTGELFF
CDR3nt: TGTGCCAGCAGCTTACTGAGCGGGACCGGGGAGCTGTTTTTT

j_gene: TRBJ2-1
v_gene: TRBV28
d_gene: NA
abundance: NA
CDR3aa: CASSFPGVNEQFF
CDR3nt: TGTGCCAGCAGTTTCCCCGGAGTCAATGAGCAGTTCTTC

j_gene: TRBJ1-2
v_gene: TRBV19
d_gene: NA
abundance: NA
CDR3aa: CASTHGPGGANYGYTF
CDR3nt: TGTGCCAGTACCCACGGACCCGGCGGGGCTAACTATGGCTACACCTTC

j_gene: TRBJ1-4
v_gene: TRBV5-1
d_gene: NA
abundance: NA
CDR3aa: CASSLTGHNEKLFF
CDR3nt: TGCGCCAGCAGCTTGACAGGTCATAATGAAAAACTGTTTTTT

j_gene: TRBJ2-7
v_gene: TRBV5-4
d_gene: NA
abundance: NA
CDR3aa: CASTSGMVQYF
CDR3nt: TGTGCCAGCACCTCAGGGATGGTGCAGTACTTC

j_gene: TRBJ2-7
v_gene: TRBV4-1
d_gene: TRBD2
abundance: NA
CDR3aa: CASSPGLAAYEQYF
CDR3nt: TGCGCCAGCAGCCCGGGACTAGCGGCCTACGAGCAGTACTTC

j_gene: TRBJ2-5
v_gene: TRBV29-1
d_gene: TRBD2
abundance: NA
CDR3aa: CSVGVSGSETQYF
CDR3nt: TGCAGCGTTGGTGTTAGCGGGAGTGAGACCCAGTACTTC

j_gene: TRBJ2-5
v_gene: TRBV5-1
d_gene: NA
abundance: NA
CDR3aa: CASSCRVWETQYF
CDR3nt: TGCGCCAGCAGCTGTCGGGTTTGGGAGACCCAGTACTTC

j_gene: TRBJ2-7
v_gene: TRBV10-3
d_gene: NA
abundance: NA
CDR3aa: CAISERWERTYEQYF
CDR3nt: TGTGCCATCAGTGAGAGGTGGGAGCGGACCTACGAGCAGTACTTC

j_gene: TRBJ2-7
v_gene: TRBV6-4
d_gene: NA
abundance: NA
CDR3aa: CASSGQAYEQYF
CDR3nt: TGTGCCAGCAGCGGACAAGCCTACGAGCAGTACTTC

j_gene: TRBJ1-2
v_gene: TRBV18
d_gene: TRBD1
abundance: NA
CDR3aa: CASSPLLNRGGYGYTF
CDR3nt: TGTGCCAGCTCTCCCTTACTCAACAGGGGGGGCTATGGCTACACCTTC

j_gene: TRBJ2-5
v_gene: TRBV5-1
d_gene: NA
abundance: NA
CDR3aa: CASSIGDRKGETQYF
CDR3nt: TGCGCCAGCAGCATTGGAGACAGGAAGGGAGAGACCCAGTACTTC

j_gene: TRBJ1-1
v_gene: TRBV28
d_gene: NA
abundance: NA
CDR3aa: CASSRRVAEAFF
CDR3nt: TGTGCCAGCAGTCGGAGGGTGGCTGAAGCTTTCTTT

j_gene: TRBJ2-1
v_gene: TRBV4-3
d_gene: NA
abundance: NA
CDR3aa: CASSQDHQRRYNEQFF
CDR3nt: TGCGCCAGCAGCCAAGATCACCAGCGGCGATACAATGAGCAGTTCTTC

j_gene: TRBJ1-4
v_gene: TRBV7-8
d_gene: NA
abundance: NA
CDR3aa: CASSSRRSNEKLFF
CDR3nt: TGTGCCAGCAGCTCGCGCAGGTCTAATGAAAAACTGTTTTTT

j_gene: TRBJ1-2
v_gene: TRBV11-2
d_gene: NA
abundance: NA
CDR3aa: CASSLEVERVGGYTF
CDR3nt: TGTGCCAGCAGCTTAGAGGTGGAGAGGGTGGGAGGCTACACCTTC

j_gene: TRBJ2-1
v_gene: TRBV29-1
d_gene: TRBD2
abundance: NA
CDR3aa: CSVEVGTSDEGNEQFF
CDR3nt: TGCAGCGTTGAAGTGGGGACTAGCGATGAGGGGAATGAGCAGTTCTTC

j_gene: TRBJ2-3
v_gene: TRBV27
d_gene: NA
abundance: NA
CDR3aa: CASSRAGTSTDTQYF
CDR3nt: TGTGCCAGCAGCCGGGCGGGAACTAGCACAGATACGCAGTATTTT

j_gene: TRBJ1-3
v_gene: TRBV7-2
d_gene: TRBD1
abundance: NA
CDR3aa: CASSLSQGNTIYF
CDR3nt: TGTGCCAGCAGCTTGTCACAGGGGAACACCATATATTTT

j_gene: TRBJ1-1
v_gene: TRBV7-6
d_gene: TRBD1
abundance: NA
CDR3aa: CASSLAGGTGGNIAFF
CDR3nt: TGTGCCAGCAGCTTAGCCGGGGGGACAGGGGGTAATATAGCTTTCTTT

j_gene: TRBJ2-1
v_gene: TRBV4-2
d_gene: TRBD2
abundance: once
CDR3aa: CASSQDILAENEQFF
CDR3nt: TGTGCCAGCAGCCAAGATATCCTAGCGGAGAATGAGCAGTTCTTC

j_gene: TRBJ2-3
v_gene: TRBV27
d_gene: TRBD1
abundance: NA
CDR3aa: CASSPPDREPSTDTQYF
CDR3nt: TGTGCCAGCAGTCCACCCGACAGGGAACCTAGCACAGATACGCAGTATTTT

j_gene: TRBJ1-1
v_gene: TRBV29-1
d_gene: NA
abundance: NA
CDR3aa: CSVRGVLDTEAFF
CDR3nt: TGCAGCGTTCGAGGAGTGTTAGACACTGAAGCTTTCTTT

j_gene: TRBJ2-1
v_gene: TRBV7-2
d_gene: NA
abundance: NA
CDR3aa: CASSLVGADNEQFF
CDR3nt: TGTGCCAGCAGCTTAGTGGGGGCCGACAATGAGCAGTTCTTC

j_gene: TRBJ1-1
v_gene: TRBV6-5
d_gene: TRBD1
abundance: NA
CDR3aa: CASSYSDQGGLTEAFF
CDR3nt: TGTGCCAGCAGTTACTCAGATCAGGGGGGCTTGACTGAAGCTTTCTTT

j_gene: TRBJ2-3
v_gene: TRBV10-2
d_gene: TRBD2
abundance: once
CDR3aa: CASSESILAGRGTDTQYF
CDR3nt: TGCGCCAGCAGTGAGTCGATACTAGCGGGACGGGGCACAGATACGCAGTATTTT